This T cell receptor (beta chain) stems from a study of CD8 T cells in ankylosing spondylitis. Whole-study findings and limits: Some motif variants were previously reported in reactive arthritis synovial fluid and blood. Fewer than ten highly homologous variants made up a TCR beta motif, and this motif appeared characteristic of ankylosing spondylitis blood. According to the report, clones linked to the disease were significantly enriched in matched synovial fluid samples taken from ankylosing spondylitis patients. Peripheral blood samples showed relatively rare disease-linked clones, and these clones were CD8+.

With regard to this clonotype: Its specificity is unknown.

The germline V gene has CDR1 SGHVS and CDR2 FQNEAQ. The CDR3 is 15 residues long. Trimming stripped 1 base from V and 4 bases from J, with 14 bases between. Construction of TCR beta libraries was performed using quantitative 5'-RACE with molecular barcodes. TCRdb re-analysed the 5' RACE reads in MiXCR, keeping a single row per CDR3 protein. The table shows 700,000 to 1,000,000 distinct CDR3 sequences, with about 11% occurring only once. The J gene is TRBJ2-7, the V gene TRBV7-8; the D gene is possibly TRBD2 (5 bases). Sequencing was done on a sample of blood, either unsorted or a sorted T cell fraction (not recorded which). The origin of this receptor is a male donor with ankylosing spondylitis. The CDR3 DNA sequence: TGTGCCAGCAGCTTAGGGGGAGTAATCGAGTACGAGCAGTACTTC. This codes for CASSLGGVIEYEQYF.